The rows below give T cell receptor beta chains drawn from one sample of a study of blood T cells in healthy people across ages. Each CDR3 protein gets one entry after TCRdb re-called the 5' RACE reads with MiXCR. Found here are approximately 780,000 distinct CDR3 sequences, more than 25% of them singletons; the top ten hold around 3%. This sample also appeared in a second study, on T cells of mothers and their children.

The specimen was blood. The receptors originated from a boy aged 5-17 years in good health. Both conserved end residues are part of each CDR3. A D gene is named only where the DNA matches it firmly. A clone size is listed for some rows: how often the clone was seen (once, few, many), or a class if it is expanded.

d_gene: -
v_gene: TRBV10-2
len: 13
j_gene: TRBJ1-5
abundance: few
CDR3aa: CASSKGSNQPQHF
CDR3nt: TGCGCCAGCAGCAAAGGTAGCAATCAGCCCCAGCATTTT

d_gene: -
v_gene: TRBV12-5
len: 13
j_gene: TRBJ2-5
abundance: few
CDR3aa: CASGLTGAETQYF
CDR3nt: TGTGCTAGTGGTCTGACAGGTGCCGAGACCCAGTACTTC

d_gene: TRBD1
v_gene: TRBV5-1
len: 18
j_gene: TRBJ1-2
abundance: few
CDR3aa: CASSLKATGGSMSYGYTF
CDR3nt: TGCGCCAGCAGCTTGAAGGCGACAGGGGGCTCAATGAGCTATGGCTACACCTTC

d_gene: -
v_gene: TRBV25-1
len: 15
j_gene: TRBJ2-5
abundance: -
CDR3aa: CASSDRTSYQETQYF
CDR3nt: TGTGCCAGCAGTGACCGAACTTCGTACCAAGAGACCCAGTACTTC

d_gene: TRBD1
v_gene: TRBV10-3
len: 14
j_gene: TRBJ1-1
abundance: -
CDR3aa: CAISGQGGDTEAFF
CDR3nt: TGTGCCATCAGTGGACAGGGGGGGGACACTGAAGCTTTCTTT

d_gene: -
v_gene: TRBV9
len: 14
j_gene: TRBJ1-2
abundance: few
CDR3aa: CASGNRAPNYGYTF
CDR3nt: TGTGCCAGCGGTAACAGGGCCCCAAACTATGGCTACACCTTC

d_gene: -
v_gene: TRBV28
len: 12
j_gene: TRBJ2-7
abundance: -
CDR3aa: CASSPFRDEQYF
CDR3nt: TGTGCCAGCAGCCCGTTCCGGGACGAGCAGTACTTC

d_gene: TRBD1
v_gene: TRBV20-1
len: 14
j_gene: TRBJ1-2
abundance: few
CDR3aa: CSARGGDREDGYTF
CDR3nt: TGCAGTGCTAGAGGGGGGGACAGGGAAGATGGCTACACCTTC

d_gene: -
v_gene: TRBV3-1
len: 17
j_gene: TRBJ1-2
abundance: -
CDR3aa: CASSQEFQGGFNYGYTF
CDR3nt: TGTGCCAGCAGCCAAGAATTCCAGGGCGGGTTTAACTATGGCTACACCTTC

d_gene: -
v_gene: TRBV5-1
len: 15
j_gene: TRBJ2-5
abundance: few
CDR3aa: CASSLERASSPEQYF
CDR3nt: TGCGCCAGCAGCTTGGAACGGGCCAGTTCCCCGGAGCAGTACTTC

d_gene: -
v_gene: TRBV6-5
len: 15
j_gene: TRBJ1-1
abundance: -
CDR3aa: CASSYSRIRNTEAFF
CDR3nt: TGTGCCAGCAGTTACTCTAGGATCCGGAACACTGAAGCTTTCTTT

d_gene: -
v_gene: TRBV28
len: 14
j_gene: TRBJ2-1
abundance: -
CDR3aa: CASSSPSTGNEQFF
CDR3nt: TGTGCCAGCAGTTCCCCCTCGACTGGGAATGAGCAGTTCTTC

d_gene: -
v_gene: TRBV12-3/TRBV12-4
len: 13
j_gene: TRBJ2-1
abundance: few
CDR3aa: CASSLTLPSEQFF
CDR3nt: TGTGCCAGCAGTTTAACCTTGCCGAGTGAGCAGTTCTTC

d_gene: -
v_gene: TRBV30
len: 13
j_gene: TRBJ2-5
abundance: few
CDR3aa: CAWSMELRETQYF
CDR3nt: TGTGCCTGGAGTATGGAACTCCGGGAGACCCAGTACTTC

d_gene: -
v_gene: TRBV7-9
len: 14
j_gene: TRBJ2-3
abundance: few
CDR3aa: CASSVSGDTDTQYF
CDR3nt: TGTGCCAGCAGCGTCTCGGGGGACACAGATACGCAGTATTTT

d_gene: -
v_gene: TRBV12-3/TRBV12-4
len: 22
j_gene: TRBJ1-4
abundance: -
CDR3aa: CASSSNPLLRLHNSKFSEKLFF
CDR3nt: TGTGCCAGCAGCTCAAATCCCCTGCTGAGACTCCATAATTCTAAGTTTTCTGAAAAACTGTTTTTT

d_gene: -
v_gene: TRBV18
len: 13
j_gene: TRBJ2-1
abundance: few
CDR3aa: CASSPLGLNEQFF
CDR3nt: TGTGCCAGCTCACCACTCGGACTAAATGAGCAGTTCTTC

d_gene: -
v_gene: TRBV21-1
len: 17
j_gene: TRBJ2-7
abundance: -
CDR3aa: CASRRQGANFSTYEQYF
CDR3nt: TGTGCCAGCAGAAGACAGGGGGCTAACTTTTCGACCTACGAGCAGTACTTC

d_gene: -
v_gene: TRBV29-1
len: 12
j_gene: TRBJ1-5
abundance: few
CDR3aa: CSVQWGGQPQHF
CDR3nt: TGCAGCGTGCAATGGGGGGGTCAGCCCCAGCATTTT

d_gene: TRBD1
v_gene: TRBV5-1
len: 15
j_gene: TRBJ1-1
abundance: few
CDR3aa: CASSLTGVRNTEAFF
CDR3nt: TGCGCCAGCAGCTTGACAGGGGTCAGGAACACTGAAGCTTTCTTT

d_gene: TRBD2
v_gene: TRBV5-1
len: 16
j_gene: TRBJ2-1
abundance: -
CDR3aa: CASSPALAGGPNEQFF
CDR3nt: TGCGCCAGCAGCCCGGCACTAGCGGGGGGGCCCAATGAGCAGTTCTTC

d_gene: -
v_gene: TRBV7-9
len: 14
j_gene: TRBJ2-5
abundance: few
CDR3aa: CASSFQAAGETQYF
CDR3nt: TGTGCCAGCAGCTTCCAGGCGGCGGGGGAGACCCAGTACTTC

d_gene: TRBD1
v_gene: TRBV5-1
len: 16
j_gene: TRBJ1-2
abundance: few
CDR3aa: CASSSTGQGVKYGYTF
CDR3nt: TGCGCCAGCAGCTCGACGGGACAGGGGGTGAAATATGGCTACACCTTC

d_gene: -
v_gene: TRBV20-1
len: 16
j_gene: TRBJ1-5
abundance: -
CDR3aa: CSARDLSDGGNQPQHF
CDR3nt: TGCAGTGCTAGAGACCTCTCGGATGGGGGCAATCAGCCCCAGCATTTT

d_gene: -
v_gene: TRBV20-1
len: 13
j_gene: TRBJ2-5
abundance: few
CDR3aa: CSAPTWRGETQYF
CDR3nt: TGCAGTGCTCCGACTTGGAGGGGGGAGACCCAGTACTTC

d_gene: -
v_gene: TRBV12-3/TRBV12-4
len: 12
j_gene: TRBJ2-7
abundance: -
CDR3aa: CASSTIRYEQYF
CDR3nt: TGTGCCAGCAGTACCATACGGTACGAGCAGTACTTC

d_gene: -
v_gene: TRBV20-1
len: 14
j_gene: TRBJ1-2
abundance: -
CDR3aa: CSAIRQGHIYGYTF
CDR3nt: TGCAGCGCTATTCGGCAGGGGCATATCTATGGCTACACCTTC

d_gene: -
v_gene: TRBV12-3/TRBV12-4
len: 12
j_gene: TRBJ1-4
abundance: -
CDR3aa: CASSLVLEKLFF
CDR3nt: TGTGCCAGCAGTTTAGTCTTGGAAAAACTGTTTTTT

d_gene: TRBD1
v_gene: TRBV5-1
len: 15
j_gene: TRBJ2-2
abundance: -
CDR3aa: CASRWPGQGTGELFF
CDR3nt: TGCGCCAGCAGGTGGCCGGGACAGGGAACCGGGGAGCTGTTTTTT

d_gene: TRBD2
v_gene: TRBV12-3/TRBV12-4
len: 15
j_gene: TRBJ2-1
abundance: once
CDR3aa: CASSSAGLTNNEQFF
CDR3nt: TGTGCCAGCAGTTCAGCGGGACTAACTAACAATGAGCAGTTCTTC

d_gene: -
v_gene: TRBV5-6
len: 12
j_gene: TRBJ1-4
abundance: few
CDR3aa: CASSLDKEKLFF
CDR3nt: TGTGCCAGCAGCCTGGATAAAGAAAAACTGTTTTTT

d_gene: TRBD2
v_gene: TRBV20-1
len: 13
j_gene: TRBJ2-1
abundance: few
CDR3aa: CSVQGLAENEQFF
CDR3nt: TGCAGTGTTCAGGGACTAGCGGAAAATGAGCAGTTCTTC

d_gene: -
v_gene: TRBV4-1
len: 16
j_gene: TRBJ1-3
abundance: -
CDR3aa: CASSQGRQARGNTIYF
CDR3nt: TGCGCCAGCAGCCAAGGGCGACAGGCTAGAGGAAACACCATATATTTT

d_gene: TRBD2
v_gene: TRBV5-5
len: 15
j_gene: TRBJ2-7
abundance: -
CDR3aa: CASSLAGGAAYEQYF
CDR3nt: TGTGCCAGCAGCTTGGCCGGGGGGGCAGCCTACGAGCAGTACTTC

d_gene: TRBD2
v_gene: TRBV20-1
len: 15
j_gene: TRBJ2-3
abundance: -
CDR3aa: CSAGHTSGGTNTQYF
CDR3nt: TGCAGTGCTGGCCATACTAGCGGGGGAACCAATACGCAGTATTTT

d_gene: -
v_gene: TRBV28
len: 18
j_gene: TRBJ2-1
abundance: -
CDR3aa: CASRPLKALQSSYNEQFF
CDR3nt: TGTGCCAGCAGGCCATTAAAGGCCCTACAGAGCTCCTACAATGAGCAGTTCTTC

d_gene: TRBD1
v_gene: TRBV6-1
len: 15
j_gene: TRBJ1-1
abundance: few
CDR3aa: CASSALQGGNTEASF
CDR3nt: TGTGCCAGCAGTGCTCTACAGGGGGGGAACACTGAAGCTTCCTTT

d_gene: TRBD2
v_gene: TRBV20-1
len: 15
j_gene: TRBJ2-5
abundance: -
CDR3aa: CSARLAGRFQETQYF
CDR3nt: TGCAGTGCTAGACTAGCGGGGAGATTCCAAGAGACCCAGTACTTC

d_gene: -
v_gene: TRBV27
len: 16
j_gene: TRBJ2-1
abundance: once
CDR3aa: CASSEPDRVAYNEQFF
CDR3nt: TGTGCCAGCAGTGAACCGGACAGAGTCGCCTACAATGAGCAGTTCTTC

d_gene: -
v_gene: TRBV11-2
len: 13
j_gene: TRBJ2-1
abundance: few
CDR3aa: CASSLSLRDEQFF
CDR3nt: TGTGCCAGCAGCTTATCCTTGAGGGATGAGCAGTTCTTC

d_gene: -
v_gene: TRBV20-1
len: 12
j_gene: TRBJ2-5
abundance: many
CDR3aa: CSAGPIQETQYF
CDR3nt: TGCAGTGCCGGCCCAATCCAAGAGACCCAGTACTTC